These T cell receptor beta chains were read from a single sample in a study of T-cell reconstitution after alpha-beta-depleted transplantation in children. One entry per CDR3 protein, called by TCRdb with MiXCR from the PCR reads. The repertoire includes 100,000 to 120,000 distinct CDR3 sequences, 10% of them detected once, and about 8.8% sits in the top ten. The sample consisted of PBMCs from the stem cell graft donor, taken from the stem cell graft. The source is a human donor who donated a stem cell graft to a child with acute lymphoblastic leukemia. Both conserved end residues are part of each CDR3. D genes are given only for firm matches. Clone size reads once, few, many, or a class if the clone is expanded.

DNA	CDR3	size	V	J	D
TGTGCCAGCAGCGTAGACGCATACAACAACATTCAGTACTTC	CASSVDAYNNIQYF	many	TRBV9	TRBJ2-4	.
TGCGCCAGCAGCCAAGAGACTAGCGGGGGGGTCCTTGTGCTCCTAGCCAAAAACATTCAGTACTTC	CASSQETSGGVLVLLAKNIQYF	many	TRBV4-1	TRBJ2-4	TRBD2
TGCGCCAGCAGCTTGGAACGGGGAAACTACGAGCAGTACTTC	CASSLERGNYEQYF	many	TRBV5-1	TRBJ2-7	.
TGCGCCAGCAGCCAAGTCGCGGGACAGGTGAATGAAAAACTGTTTTTT	CASSQVAGQVNEKLFF	many	TRBV4-1	TRBJ1-4	TRBD1
TGTGCCGGAGGGATCAGGGGAGGCGCAGATACGCAGTATTTT	CAGGIRGGADTQYF	many	TRBV2	TRBJ2-3	.
TGTGCCAGCAGTCAAGGGAACCCCTACAATGAGCAGTTCTTC	CASSQGNPYNEQFF	many	TRBV25-1	TRBJ2-1	.
TGTGCCAGCAGCGAGCTAGCGGGGAGCTCCTACAATGAGCAGTTCTTC	CASSELAGSSYNEQFF	many	TRBV4-2	TRBJ2-1	TRBD2
TGTGCCAGCAGCCAAGAGAAGGGACAGGGAGCAGCGGGCCGCACAGATACGCAGTATTTT	CASSQEKGQGAAGRTDTQYF	many	TRBV3-1	TRBJ2-3	TRBD1
TGTGCCACCGCAGACAGGGATGAACGCTACGAGCAGTACTTC	CATADRDERYEQYF	many	TRBV24-1	TRBJ2-7	TRBD1
TGTGCCAGCAGTTTATGGGACACCCCCAACACCGGGGAGCTGTTTTTT	CASSLWDTPNTGELFF	many	TRBV12-3/TRBV12-4	TRBJ2-2	.
TGTGCCAGCAGCCCCGGGGGGAGCGGGAACTATGGCTACACCTTC	CASSPGGSGNYGYTF	many	TRBV5-5	TRBJ1-2	.
TGTGCTAGCAGCCCCCAAGCGGGGCAAGAGACCCAGTACTTC	CASSPQAGQETQYF	many	TRBV7-7	TRBJ2-5	TRBD2
TGTGCCAGCAGCCGGGACCTTATAGCAGAGACCCAGTACTTC	CASSRDLIAETQYF	many	TRBV14	TRBJ2-5	.
TGTGCCAGCAGTACCAGGGTGGGACGTGAAGAGACCCAGTACTTC	CASSTRVGREETQYF	many	TRBV12-3/TRBV12-4	TRBJ2-5	.
TGCGCCAGCAGCCCGGCTCCGGGTCTCACGCTACCTAACTATGGCTACACCTTC	CASSPAPGLTLPNYGYTF	many	TRBV4-1	TRBJ1-2	.
TGTGCCAGCAGCCCTACGATGACAGATGAAGCTTTCTTT	CASSPTMTDEAFF	few	TRBV7-9	TRBJ1-1	.
TGTGCCAGCAGCCAGTGGAGCGGGGGGGCTTCCTACGAGCAGTACTTC	CASSQWSGGASYEQYF	many	TRBV3-1	TRBJ2-7	TRBD2
TGTGCCACCCAAGCAAGGGAACCTAGCAATCAGCCCCAGCATTTT	CATQAREPSNQPQHF	many	TRBV15	TRBJ1-5	.
TGCAGTGCTAAGGAACAGGGAGATTATAGCAATCAGCCCCAGCATTTT	CSAKEQGDYSNQPQHF	many	TRBV20-1	TRBJ1-5	.
TGTGCCACCAGTGAGACGCGGGAGGCCTACAATGAGCAGTTCTTC	CATSETREAYNEQFF	many	TRBV24-1	TRBJ2-1	TRBD2
TGTGCCAGCACAGGTCGGACCTCTCGGTTCTTC	CASTGRTSRFF	many	TRBV28	TRBJ2-1	.
TGTGCCAGCAGCTTGGACCTCGGGACAAACTACGAGCAGTACTTC	CASSLDLGTNYEQYF	many	TRBV5-5	TRBJ2-7	.
TGTGCCAGCAGTTACTCCACTATTAAGGGAGATACGCAGTATTTT	CASSYSTIKGDTQYF	many	TRBV6-5	TRBJ2-3	.
TGCAGCGTTGGAGAGGGGACTCAGCCCCAGCATTTT	CSVGEGTQPQHF	many	TRBV29-1	TRBJ1-5	.
TGCGCCAGCAGCTTGGGGCTCGGCCCTCCCACGCCCAGCGAGCAGTACTTC	CASSLGLGPPTPSEQYF	many	TRBV5-1	TRBJ2-7	.
TGTGCCAGCAGTTTAGGGACTAGCGGATACAATGAGCAGTTCTTC	CASSLGTSGYNEQFF	many	TRBV28	TRBJ2-1	TRBD2
TGTGCCAGCAGCTTATCCGGGGTGCACGAGACCCAGTACTTC	CASSLSGVHETQYF	many	TRBV7-2	TRBJ2-5	.
TGTGCCAGCAGTTCGGGCAGCCGACCGGAGACCCAGTACTTC	CASSSGSRPETQYF	many	TRBV28	TRBJ2-5	.
TGCAGTGCCCCCGGACGGGGATACTCTGGGGCCAACGTCCTGACTTTC	CSAPGRGYSGANVLTF	many	TRBV20-1	TRBJ2-6	.
TGTGCCAGCAGTTATCCCGCCGAACGCCCCGATACGCAGTATTTT	CASSYPAERPDTQYF	many	TRBV6-5	TRBJ2-3	.
TGTGCCAGCAGCGTAGATGACGGCAGGGGGAACACTGAAGCTTTCTTT	CASSVDDGRGNTEAFF	many	TRBV9	TRBJ1-1	.
TGTGCCAGCAGCCCACCGACTAGCGGGAGGCAAAACACAGATACGCAGTATTTT	CASSPPTSGRQNTDTQYF	many	TRBV7-3	TRBJ2-3	TRBD2
TGCAGTGCTAACAGCGGGGGGTCAGGAAATGAGCAGTTCTTC	CSANSGGSGNEQFF	many	TRBV20-1	TRBJ2-1	TRBD2
TGTGCCAGCAGCTTAGGGTCCGGGACACCTGTGGATGGCTACACCTTC	CASSLGSGTPVDGYTF	many	TRBV7-8	TRBJ1-2	.
TGTGCCAGCAGTTTGGTCGAGGATCAGCCCCAGCATTTT	CASSLVEDQPQHF	many	TRBV12-3/TRBV12-4	TRBJ1-5	.
TGTGCCAGCAGTCCCACGGGGGGAGCCTACGAGCAGTACTTC	CASSPTGGAYEQYF	many	TRBV6-1	TRBJ2-7	TRBD2
TGTGCCAGCAGTTCTAGCGGGAGGGCCGGGGAGCTGTTTTTT	CASSSSGRAGELFF	many	TRBV6-5	TRBJ2-2	TRBD2
TGTGCCAGCAGTTCCAAGACAGGGCTGAACACTGAAGCTTTCTTT	CASSSKTGLNTEAFF	many	TRBV27	TRBJ1-1	TRBD1
TGTGCCAGCAGCCAGCCCGGGACCGCGGCGGGAAACACCATATATTTT	CASSQPGTAAGNTIYF	many	TRBV4-2	TRBJ1-3	.
TGTGCCAGCAGCGCTAGCGGGTTATATAGCGATACGCAGTATTTT	CASSASGLYSDTQYF	many	TRBV14	TRBJ2-3	TRBD2
TGCGCCAGCAGTTTCCCCGGGACTAGCGAACCCCCCCCAGATACGCAGTATTTT	CASSFPGTSEPPPDTQYF	many	TRBV5-1	TRBJ2-3	TRBD2
TGTGCCAGCAGCCCCGAGTATTCACCCCTCCACTTT	CASSPEYSPLHF	many	TRBV9	TRBJ1-6	.
TGTGCCAGCAGGGCTGGGCCCGGAAACCAAGAGACCCAGTACTTC	CASRAGPGNQETQYF	many	TRBV5-6	TRBJ2-5	.
TGTGCCAGCAGTTCCTACCAGGGGGCGGGCTATGGCTACACCTTC	CASSSYQGAGYGYTF	many	TRBV12-3/TRBV12-4	TRBJ1-2	TRBD1
TGTGCCAGCAGCTTAGATCCTGGACCCAGCTACTATGGCTACACCTTC	CASSLDPGPSYYGYTF	many	TRBV7-9	TRBJ1-2	.
TGCGCCAGCAGCTTGGTCCCGGGAGATACTGAAGCTTTCTTT	CASSLVPGDTEAFF	many	TRBV5-1	TRBJ1-1	.
TGTGCCAGCAGCTTAACTAGTGGGAGCACAGATCCGCAGTATTTT	CASSLTSGSTDPQYF	once	TRBV7-2	TRBJ2-3	.
TGCGCCAGCAGCCTCCGCCCCGGACTAGCGGGGGGGCAAGAGACCCAGTACTTC	CASSLRPGLAGGQETQYF	medium-sized	TRBV4-1	TRBJ2-5	TRBD2
TGTGCCAGCAGCTTAGGTGAGGGTCAGCCCCAGCATTTT	CASSLGEGQPQHF	many	TRBV7-2	TRBJ1-5	.
TGTGCCAGCAGCTTACAGGACTACGAGCAGTACTTC	CASSLQDYEQYF	many	TRBV7-2	TRBJ2-7	.
TGTGCCAGCAGCGTAGGGGTAGGGGGCTACCAGCCCCAGCATTTT	CASSVGVGGYQPQHF	many	TRBV9	TRBJ1-5	TRBD1
TGTGCCAGCTCACCAATTCAAGAGACCCAGTACTTC	CASSPIQETQYF	many	TRBV18	TRBJ2-5	.
TGTGCCAGCAGCTCCTCCGGGTCACCCTCCTTC	CASSSSGSPSF	many	TRBV7-2	TRBJ2-1	.
TGTGCCTGGACTCCCCGGAAGGCCATGAACACTGAAGCTTTCTTT	CAWTPRKAMNTEAFF	few	TRBV30	TRBJ1-1	.